Listed here is a single T cell receptor (beta chain). What it binds is not known. This record comes from a study of CD8 T cells in ankylosing spondylitis. Findings and limits, study-wide: The study identified a TCR beta motif of roughly eight highly homologous variants that appeared characteristic of ankylosing spondylitis blood. Within matched ankylosing spondylitis synovial fluid, disease-linked clones were reportedly significantly enriched. Clones that were linked to disease were CD8+ and were relatively rare in peripheral blood.

The TCR beta libraries were generated through quantitative 5'-RACE incorporating molecular barcodes. TCRdb independently ran MiXCR on the 5' RACE reads; one entry per CDR3 protein. There are 300,000 to 400,000 distinct CDR3 sequences in the sample; approximately 20% occur only once, and less than 15% lies in the top ten. The sequencing input was blood, either unsorted or a sorted T cell fraction (not recorded which). The source is a male donor with ankylosing spondylitis or in good health (not recorded which).

The CDR3 spells CASILRGMNTGELFF. In DNA, the CDR3 is TGTGCCAGCATTCTCCGGGGGATGAACACCGGGGAGCTGTTTTTT. V and J are TRBV12-3 or TRBV12-4 and TRBJ2-2, with a possible D match to TRBD2 (6 bases). The germline V and J ends were trimmed by 7 bases and 1 base, with 13 bases remaining between them. CDR3 length: 15 amino acids.